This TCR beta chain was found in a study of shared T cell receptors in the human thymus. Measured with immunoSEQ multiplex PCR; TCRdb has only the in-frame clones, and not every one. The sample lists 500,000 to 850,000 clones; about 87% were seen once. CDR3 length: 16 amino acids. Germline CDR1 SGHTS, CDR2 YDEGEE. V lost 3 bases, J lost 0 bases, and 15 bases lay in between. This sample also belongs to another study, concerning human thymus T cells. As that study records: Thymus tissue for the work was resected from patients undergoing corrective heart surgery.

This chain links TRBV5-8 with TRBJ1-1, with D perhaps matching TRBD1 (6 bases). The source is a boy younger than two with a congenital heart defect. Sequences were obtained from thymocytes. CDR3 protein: CASSWTGGGMNTEAFF. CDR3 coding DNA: TGTGCCAGCAGCTGGACGGGGGGCGGGATGAACACTGAAGCTTTCTTT.